The 24 T cell receptor beta chains presented below share a single source sample, sequenced in a study of brain T cells in children with intractable seizures. The protocol was immunoSEQ multiplex PCR, while the TCRdb copy is restricted to in-frame clones and leaves out a portion. Of about 64,000 clones listed, around 95% are singletons. This sample comprised peripheral blood, obtained at surgery. These receptors were collected from a boy younger than two with focal cortical dysplasia and intractable seizures.

This clone was found a few times. The chain is built from TRBV5-5 and TRBJ1-5, with D possibly matching TRBD1 (6 bases). V was cut by 1 base and J by 5 bases, with 22 bases left in between. The CDR3 covers 18 residues. In germline, CDR1 is SGHKS, CDR2 YYEKEE (reference sequence). CDR3 amino acids: CASSLLRDRPLIDQPQHF. As DNA, the CDR3 is TGTGCCAGCAGCTTGCTTCGTGACAGGCCCTTGATAGATCAGCCCCAGCATTTT.

This clone was counted once. The chain employs TRBV15 and TRBJ1-2; 9 bases fit TRBD1. The germline CDR1 and CDR2 sequences are LNHNV and YYDKDF (reference sequence). Trimming removed 0 bases from V and 6 bases from J; junction bases left unmatched: 5. CDR3 length: 15 residues. The CDR3 DNA reads as TGTGCCACCAGCAGAGATGGGACAGGGAGGGATGGCTACACCTTC. The encoded protein is CATSRDGTGRDGYTF. Full variable domain (rest looked up from reference TRBV15 and TRBJ1-2): DAMVIQNPRYQVTQFGKPVTLSCSQTLNHNVMYWYQQKSSQAPKLLFHYYDKDFNNEADTPDNFQSRRPNTSFCFLDIRSPGLGDTAMYLCATSRDGTGRDGYTFGSGTRLTVV.

V is TRBV11-3 and J is TRBJ2-1; 10 bases match TRBD1. J lost 6 bases, V lost 4 bases, and 0 bases had no gene match. The CDR3 sequence is 13 residues long. From germline, CDR1 is SGHNT and CDR2 YENEEA. This CDR3 reads CASSWTGGNEQFF. CDR3 sequence (DNA): TGTGCCAGCAGCTGGACAGGGGGCAATGAGCAGTTCTTC.

The chain uses TRBV19 and TRBJ1-1; D unclear. The CDR3 loop spans 12 amino acids. Germline CDR1 reads LNHDA; CDR2 reads SQIVND (reference sequence). Trimming took off 6 bases at V and 4 bases at J, with 9 bases between the two ends. The CDR3 is CASRYRFTEAFF. CDR3 DNA: TGTGCCAGTAGATATAGGTTCACTGAAGCTTTCTTT.

A single count supports this clone. The chain links TRBV9 to TRBJ1-5, with no clear D. The CDR3 has 15 residues. Germline loops: CDR1 SGDLS, CDR2 YYNGEE. V dropped 4 bases and J dropped 2 bases, with 13 bases sitting between them. CDR3 bases: TGTGCCAGCAGCACCCGCTATAGCGGCAATCAGCCCCAGCATTTT. This gives the protein CASSTRYSGNQPQHF.

J is TRBJ2-3 and V is TRBV28, with TRBD2 identical over 14 bases. J lost 5 bases, V lost 8 bases, and 6 bases had no gene match. The CDR3 covers 15 residues. CDR1 is MDHEN, CDR2 SYDVKM, per germline. CDR3 region: CASRSGLAGVDTQYF. CDR3 in DNA: TGTGCCAGCCGGTCGGGACTAGCGGGAGTAGATACGCAGTATTTT. The entire variable domain, with the rest obtained from reference TRBV28 and TRBJ2-3, is as follows: DVKVTQSSRYLVKRTGEKVFLECVQDMDHENMFWYRQDPGLGLRLIYFSYDVKMKEKGDIPEGYSVSREKKERFSLILESASTNQTSMYLCASRSGLAGVDTQYFGPGTRLTVL.

This clone showed up just a few times. The J gene is TRBJ1-1, the V gene TRBV2; D remains ambiguous. V was trimmed by 2 bases and J by 11 bases, leaving 12 bases between them. This CDR3 has 12 amino acids. Germline V lookup: CDR1 SNHLY, CDR2 FYNNEI. This chain's CDR3 is CASSERRVGAFF. The CDR3 DNA sequence: TGTGCCAGCAGTGAAAGGAGGGTGGGCGCTTTCTTT.

The chain carries TRBV19 and TRBJ1-3, with D perhaps matching TRBD1 (6 bases). In germline, CDR1 is LNHDA, CDR2 SQIVND (reference sequence). CDR3 length equals 14 residues. Trimming stripped 6 bases from V and 0 bases from J, with 9 bases between. The CDR3: CASRDSFSGNTIYF. CDR3 DNA sequence: TGTGCCAGTAGGGACAGTTTCTCTGGAAACACCATATATTTT.

The genes are TRBV25-1 and TRBJ2-3; 7 bases agree with TRBD2. Germline values: CDR1 MGHDK, CDR2 SYGVNS. The CDR3 loop spans 16 amino acids. Germline trimming cut 1 base from V and 2 bases from J; bases unmatched to any gene: 6. The CDR3 DNA sequence: TGTGCCAGCAGTGAATTGGGGGGAGGGGACACAGATACGCAGTATTTT. Residues: CASSELGGGDTDTQYF.

This chain uses TRBV5-1 with TRBJ2-5; weak D call: TRBD2 (6 bases). The CDR3 is 15 residues long. Per germline, CDR1 SGHRS and CDR2 YFSETQ. V shed 0 bases and J shed 5 bases, with 14 bases lying between them. CDR3 sequence reads: CASSLGGETRETQYF. Written as DNA, the CDR3 is TGCGCCAGCAGCTTGGGCGGGGAGACTCGCGAGACCCAGTACTTC.

The table lists this clone with a count of one. This rearrangement joins TRBV5-4 to TRBJ2-1; D remains ambiguous. The CDR3 totals 13 residues. Trimming shortened V by 3 bases and J by 8 bases, and 12 bases separated the two germline ends. CDR1 and CDR2 (germline): SGHNT, YYREEE (reference sequence). The CDR3, as DNA: TGTGCCAGCAGCTCCCGAGTTGGTGATGAGCAGTTCTTC. As protein: CASSSRVGDEQFF.

This chain uses TRBV5-1 with TRBJ2-7; D is perhaps TRBD2 (6 bases). V was cut by 1 base and J by 1 base, with 15 bases left in between. The germline V gene encodes CDR1 SGHRS and CDR2 YFSETQ. This CDR3 spans 16 amino acids. The DNA for the CDR3 is TGCGCCAGCAGCTTGCGATTCGGGAGTGGGTCCTACGAGCAGTACTTC. Translating gives CASSLRFGSGSYEQYF.

This clone was counted a single time. The chain combines TRBV6-2 or TRBV6-3 with TRBJ2-7, with TRBD2 matching over 11 bases. With 2 bases clipped from V and 4 bases from J, the junction kept 7 bases outside the gene matches. Germline assignment: CDR1 MNHEY and CDR2 SVGEGT. This CDR3 comprises 16 residues. This CDR3 is CASSYGLIAGGYEQYF. The CDR3 DNA reads as TGTGCCAGCAGTTACGGTTTAATAGCGGGAGGGTACGAGCAGTACTTC.

This chain uses TRBV7-9 with TRBJ2-7; D is unclear. CDR1 and CDR2 from the germline V gene are SEHNR and FQNEAQ (reference sequence). The CDR3 runs 15 residues. The V end was cut by 2 bases, the J end by 2 bases, with 13 bases between. CDR3 in DNA: TGTGCCAGCAGCTTAAGCCCGCGGCTGGCCTACGAGCAGTACTTC. Translated: CASSLSPRLAYEQYF.

J is TRBJ2-7 and V is TRBV20-1, with D possibly being TRBD1 (6 bases). CDR1 is DFQATT and CDR2 is SNEGSKA in the germline V gene (reference sequence). This CDR3 region has 10 residues. The V end was cut by 7 bases, the J end by 4 bases, with 8 bases between. CDR3 coding DNA: TGCAGTGTACAGGGTTACGAGCAGTACTTC. Its protein is CSVQGYEQYF.

The rearrangement uses TRBV6-4 and TRBJ2-3; perhaps TRBD1 as D (6 bases). Germline V gene data show CDR1 as MRHNA and CDR2 as SNTAGT. V lost 3 bases and J 0 bases, leaving 7 bases between the germline ends. The CDR3 extends over 14 amino acids. The CDR3 region has the DNA TGTGCCAGCAGTGAGGGGGCTAGCACAGATACGCAGTATTTT. This gives the protein CASSEGASTDTQYF.

The chain has TRBV7-9 and TRBJ1-3; the D is unclear. Germline V gives CDR1 SEHNR, CDR2 FQNEAQ (reference sequence). V lost 6 bases, J lost 0 bases, and 15 bases lay in between. The CDR3 runs to 16 residues. As DNA, the CDR3 is TGTGCCAGCAGTCAGGTCCCCGGAAACTCTGGAAACACCATATATTTT. It encodes CASSQVPGNSGNTIYF.

The chain employs TRBV7-6 and TRBJ2-6; D assignment may be TRBD1 or TRBD2 (5 bases each). V was clipped by 5 bases and J by 1 base, with 12 bases between them. This CDR3 is built from 16 residues. Per germline, CDR1 SGHVS and CDR2 FNYEAQ. CDR3 protein: CASSVAGGSGANVLTF. CDR3 coding DNA: TGTGCCAGCAGCGTCGCTGGGGGTTCTGGGGCCAACGTCCTGACTTTC.

The chain is built from TRBV4-2 and TRBJ2-1; 7 bases are a match to TRBD2. The CDR3 spans 16 residues. J lost 3 bases, V lost 2 bases, and 7 bases had no gene match. CDR1 and CDR2 from the germline V gene are LGHNA and YNFKEQ. CDR3 sequence reads: CASSQTGTTNYNEQFF. In nucleotides, the CDR3 is TGTGCCAGCAGCCAAACCGGGACTACCAACTACAATGAGCAGTTCTTC.

The genes are TRBV4-1 and TRBJ2-3; 8 bases fit TRBD2. The CDR3 is 15 amino acids. The V and J ends lost 4 bases and 6 bases, in that order; junction bases with no gene match: 9. CDR1 and CDR2 (germline): MGHRA, YSYEKL. CDR3 in DNA: TGCGCCAGCAGCCCCCTCTGGCGGGAGGTGGATACGCAGTATTTT. It specifies CASSPLWREVDTQYF.

The rearrangement uses TRBV19 and TRBJ1-5, with D possibly being TRBD1 (6 bases). Deletions cut 9 bases from V and 7 bases from J, with 10 bases between. The CDR3 spans 11 residues. CDR1 is LNHDA and CDR2 is SQIVND in the germline V gene (reference sequence). The chain's CDR3 is CARLTGQPQHF. Written as DNA, the CDR3 is TGTGCCAGGCTGACAGGACAGCCCCAGCATTTT.

The chain has TRBV18 and TRBJ2-5; D unclear. CDR1 and CDR2 from the germline V gene are KGHSH and LQKENI. V gave up 6 bases and J gave up 4 bases, with 15 bases separating them. CDR3 length: 14 residues. The chain's CDR3 is CASSPKVDGETQYF. Written as DNA, the CDR3 is TGTGCCAGCTCCCCAAAAGTGGACGGAGAGACCCAGTACTTC.

The rearrangement uses TRBV6-5 and TRBJ2-2; TRBD2 is a possible D gene (6 bases). Trimming took off 5 bases at V and 6 bases at J, with 16 bases between the two ends. The CDR3 runs 15 residues. The germline V gene encodes CDR1 MNHEY and CDR2 SVGAGI. This CDR3 is CASSNLATSAGELFF. The DNA for the CDR3 is TGTGCCAGCAGTAATCTAGCGACTTCGGCCGGGGAGCTGTTTTTT.

The chain joins TRBV24-1 to TRBJ2-3; D ambiguous. With 5 bases removed from V and 1 base from J, the gap between germline ends came to 6 bases. Germline V gives CDR1 KGHDR, CDR2 SFDVKD. The CDR3 is 13 amino acids. The CDR3 is CATSVRGTDTQYF. DNA of the CDR3: TGTGCCACCAGTGTTCGTGGCACAGATACGCAGTATTTT.